This TCR beta chain was obtained from a study of breast tumors, draining lymph nodes, adjacent tissues. MiXCR, applied by TCRdb to the multiplex PCR reads, yields one record per CDR3 protein. The repertoire consists of 290,000 or so distinct CDR3 sequences, with around 30% occurring once and the leading ten covering more than 1%. There are many counts of this clonotype. Its target is unknown. Axillary draining lymph nodes of breast cancer patients supplied the node samples. Overall study findings and caveats: Compared with lymph nodes, tumors were less diverse; compared with nontumor tissue, more. Luminal-like breast cancer showed significantly greater tumor-nontumor repertoire similarity than basal-like breast cancer did.

Per germline, CDR1 DFQATT and CDR2 SNEGSKA (reference sequence). Trimming at V came to 5 bases and at J to 3 bases, leaving 9 bases not matched to a gene. The length of the CDR3 is 15 residues. The chain uses TRBV20-1 and TRBJ2-3, with 9 bases matching TRBD2. The specimen sequenced was axillary lymph node tissue. The TCR originated in a female donor with breast cancer. Some clones in this sample may be carry-over from other donors' samples. The CDR3 nucleotides read TGCAGTGCTCAAAATAGCGGGAGAGGGACAGATACGCAGTATTTT. This encodes CSAQNSGRGTDTQYF.